This T cell receptor (beta chain) is drawn from a study of OX40 agonist ivuxolimab in advanced cancers. For the study at large: The drug used for patients, ivuxolimab, was an agonistic anti-OX40 (CD134) antibody. Patient treatment consisted of intravenous ivuxolimab administration every 2 weeks at 0.01 to 10 mg/kg.

Study-wide points: Among the lowest peripheral clonal expansion occurred in 0.1-3.0 mg/kg partial responders.

This clone was observed a handful of times. The target antigen is unknown. Clones were sequenced by immunoSEQ multiplex PCR, and TCRdb holds only the in-frame ones, with some missing. The table records about 64,000 clones, about 86% of them present only once. Germline-derived CDR1 and CDR2 are KGHSH and LQKENI. V was clipped by 6 bases and J by 0 bases, with 11 bases between them. This CDR3 comprises 14 residues. Sequences were derived from CD4+ or CD8+ T cells sorted from blood, sampled in a trial of the OX40 agonist ivuxolimab. The chain employs TRBV18 and TRBJ1-1, with unresolved D. The receptor was derived from an adult with an advanced solid tumor such as melanoma, head and neck, liver or kidney cancer. This chain's CDR3 is CASSSRQLNTEAFF. CDR3 coding DNA: TGTGCCAGCTCCAGCAGGCAGCTGAACACTGAAGCTTTCTTT.